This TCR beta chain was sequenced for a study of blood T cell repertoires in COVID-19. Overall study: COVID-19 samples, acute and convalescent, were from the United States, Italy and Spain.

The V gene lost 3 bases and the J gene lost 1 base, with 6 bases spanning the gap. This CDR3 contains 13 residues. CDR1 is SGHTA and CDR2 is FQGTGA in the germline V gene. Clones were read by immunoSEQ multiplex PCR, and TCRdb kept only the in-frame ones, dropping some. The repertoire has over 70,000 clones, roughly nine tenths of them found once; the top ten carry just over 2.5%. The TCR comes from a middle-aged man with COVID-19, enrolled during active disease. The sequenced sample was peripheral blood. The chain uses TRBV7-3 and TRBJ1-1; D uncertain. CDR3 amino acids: CASSFQENTEAFF. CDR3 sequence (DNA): TGTGCCAGCAGCTTTCAGGAGAACACTGAAGCTTTCTTT.